The next 31 T cell receptor beta chains were all read from a single sample in a study of blood T cell repertoires in COVID-19. The repertoire was sequenced with immunoSEQ multiplex PCR; TCRdb's copy has only in-frame clones and lacks some. The data show over 150,000 clones, just under 85% seen once. Specimen: peripheral blood. These receptors all come from a woman aged 55 to 70 with acute or convalescent COVID-19.

CDR3 sequence reads: CASSLQGEEAFF. The CDR3 DNA reads TGCGCCAGCAGCTTGCAGGGCGAGGAGGCTTTCTTT. This chain uses TRBV5-1 with TRBJ1-1; perhaps TRBD1 as D (5 bases). Trimming pared 1 base from V and 11 bases from J, leaving 12 bases between. This CDR3 is 12 amino acids long. Germline V CDR1 and CDR2: SGHRS, YFSETQ.

The chain has TRBV5-6 and TRBJ2-1, with D tentatively TRBD2 (6 bases). From germline, CDR1 is SGHDT and CDR2 YYEEEE. V lost 2 bases and J 3 bases, leaving 12 bases between the germline ends. The CDR3 is 15 amino acids. Here the CDR3 DNA reads TGTGCCAGCAGCTTTTGGGCGGGGATCTACAATGAGCAGTTCTTC. Translated, it gives CASSFWAGIYNEQFF. The full variable domain, with the rest looked up from reference TRBV5-6 and TRBJ2-1, is DAGVTQSPTHLIKTRGQQVTLRCSPKSGHDTVSWYQQALGQGPQFIFQYYEEEERQRGNFPDRFSGHQFPNYSSELNVNALLLGDSALYLCASSFWAGIYNEQFFGPGTRLTVL.

The chain couples TRBV3-1 (or the pseudogene TRBV3-2) to TRBJ2-3; 11 positions match TRBD2. V lost 2 bases, J lost 0 bases, and 4 bases stayed unmatched. The CDR3 totals 17 residues. The V gene's germline CDR1 is LGHDT and CDR2 YNNKEL (reference sequence). The CDR3 bases are TGTGCCAGCAGCCAACCTAGACTAGCGGGGAGCACAGATACGCAGTATTTT. Amino acids: CASSQPRLAGSTDTQYF.

The rearrangement joins TRBV6-5 to TRBJ1-2; possible D gene TRBD1, 6 bases. V was pared by 4 bases and J by 7 bases, with 16 bases between. Germline loops: CDR1 MNHEY, CDR2 SVGAGI. The CDR3 is made up of 14 amino acids. Here the CDR3 DNA reads TGTGCCAGCAGTTTTGAACAGGGAAGGGTTGGCTACACCTTC. Translating it yields CASSFEQGRVGYTF.

CDR3 sequence reads: CASSEGHTEAFF. Here the CDR3 DNA reads TGCGCCAGCAGTGAGGGGCACACTGAAGCTTTCTTT. V and J are TRBV10-1 and TRBJ1-1; no definite D call. The V end was cut by 2 bases, the J end by 3 bases, with 4 bases between. Germline loops: CDR1 WNHNN, CDR2 SYGVQD (reference sequence). The CDR3 is 12 residues long.

The rearrangement joins TRBV7-3 to TRBJ2-1; TRBD2 agrees at 8 bases. Trimming removed 5 bases from V and 7 bases from J; junction bases left unmatched: 13. The germline CDR1 and CDR2 sequences are SGHTA and FQGTGA. The CDR3 runs 16 residues. CDR3 residues: CASSNRAGGGLNEQFF. As DNA, the CDR3 is TGTGCCAGCAGCAATAGGGCTGGCGGGGGGCTGAATGAGCAGTTCTTC.

V and J are TRBV7-9 and TRBJ2-5; maybe TRBD2 (6 bases). Germline V gives CDR1 SEHNR, CDR2 FQNEAQ (reference sequence). V dropped 5 bases and J dropped 2 bases, with 12 bases sitting between them. The CDR3 covers 14 residues. The CDR3 loop reads CASSPRGSQETQYF. The CDR3, as DNA: TGTGCCAGCAGCCCCCGGGGGAGTCAAGAGACCCAGTACTTC.

V gene TRBV24-1 combines with J gene TRBJ1-2; the D gene is possibly TRBD1 (6 bases). Per germline, CDR1 KGHDR and CDR2 SFDVKD. V was pared by 0 bases and J by 6 bases, with 10 bases between. The CDR3 totals 14 residues. The CDR3 sequence: CATSDLAGDDGYTF. The DNA of the CDR3 is TGTGCCACCAGTGATTTGGCAGGGGACGATGGCTACACCTTC.

This clone was found a few times. V and J are TRBV6-5 and TRBJ1-1; a weak D match, TRBD1 (5 bases). The V end lost 6 bases, the J end lost 6 bases, and 20 bases lay between the germline ends. Germline-derived CDR1 and CDR2 are MNHEY and SVGAGI. The CDR3 has 15 residues. CDR3: CASREPSGGGAEAFF. Here the CDR3 DNA reads TGTGCCAGCAGAGAGCCTTCGGGGGGGGGAGCTGAAGCTTTCTTT.

J is TRBJ2-1 and V is TRBV9; D perhaps matches TRBD1 (6 bases). The CDR3 loop spans 15 amino acids. Germline CDR1 and CDR2: SGDLS and YYNGEE. Trimming removed 2 bases from V and 8 bases from J, with 17 bases in between. CDR3: CASSVRQDHWDEQFF. As DNA, the CDR3 is TGTGCCAGCAGCGTTCGACAGGACCACTGGGATGAGCAGTTCTTC.

V gene TRBV4-1 combines with J gene TRBJ1-1; TRBD1 matches at 11 bases. The CDR3 covers 18 residues. The germline CDR1 and CDR2 sequences are MGHRA and YSYEKL. Trimming took 1 base from V and 1 from J; bases not matched to a gene: 8. CDR3 region: CASSQGPGTGGGNTEAFF. The CDR3 region has the DNA TGCGCCAGCAGCCAAGGCCCGGGGACAGGGGGAGGGAACACTGAAGCTTTCTTT.

The V gene is TRBV3-1 (or the pseudogene TRBV3-2), the J gene TRBJ1-1, with D unclear. The CDR3 covers 15 residues. CDR1 and CDR2 (germline): LGHDT, YNNKEL (reference sequence). With 4 bases removed from V and 3 bases from J, the gap between germline ends came to 15 bases. The CDR3 sequence is CASSRSESIYTEAFF. CDR3 bases: TGTGCCAGCAGCCGATCCGAGTCTATCTACACTGAAGCTTTCTTT.

The chain uses TRBV6-6 and TRBJ2-3; TRBD1 aligns across 7 bases. CDR3 size: 16 residues. The V gene end was trimmed by 7 bases and the J gene end by 2 bases; junction bases not matched to a gene: 12. Germline CDR1 reads MNHNY; CDR2 reads SVGAGI (reference sequence). This chain's CDR3 is CASIQTGTALTDTQYF. In DNA, the CDR3 is TGTGCCAGCATCCAGACGGGGACAGCCCTCACAGATACGCAGTATTTT.

J is TRBJ1-2 and V is TRBV6-1; 9 bases match TRBD1. The CDR3 consists of 17 residues. Trimming removed 0 bases from V and 1 base from J; junction bases left unmatched: 6. Germline loops: CDR1 MNHNS, CDR2 SASEGT. Written as DNA, the CDR3 is TGTGCCAGCAGTGAAGCGCAGGGGACAGGGCTTAACTATGGCTACACCTTC. This encodes CASSEAQGTGLNYGYTF.

J is TRBJ1-1 and V is TRBV3-1 (or the pseudogene TRBV3-2), with 11 positions matching TRBD1. Germline V gives CDR1 LGHDT, CDR2 YNNKEL (reference sequence). Trimming removed 1 base from V and 3 bases from J; junction bases left unmatched: 1. CDR3 length equals 15 residues. CDR3 region: CASSQGDRGDTEAFF. DNA for the CDR3: TGTGCCAGCAGCCAAGGGGACAGGGGGGACACTGAAGCTTTCTTT.

The rearrangement joins TRBV24-1 to TRBJ1-5; D is perhaps TRBD1 (6 bases). Germline CDR1 is KGHDR and CDR2 is SFDVKD. V was shortened by 3 bases and J by 9 bases, with 14 bases between the two germline ends. The CDR3 extends over 14 amino acids. CDR3 nucleotides: TGTGCCACCAGTGATGCAGGGACAAGAAGGCCCCAGCATTTT. Translating gives CATSDAGTRRPQHF.

The chain employs TRBV28 and TRBJ1-2; D is ambiguous. The CDR3 spans 13 residues. V dropped 6 bases and J dropped 3 bases, with 11 bases sitting between them. Germline assignment: CDR1 MDHEN and CDR2 SYDVKM. The CDR3 here is CASSPDSYYGYTF. In DNA, the CDR3 is TGTGCCAGCAGCCCGGACTCTTACTATGGCTACACCTTC.

J is TRBJ2-1 and V is TRBV28, with 7 bases aligning to TRBD2. With V trimmed by 3 bases and J by 3 bases, 5 bases remained unmatched. The CDR3 has 15 amino acids. Germline V gene sequence: CDR1 MDHEN, CDR2 SYDVKM. CDR3 protein: CASSLPGLVYNEQFF. CDR3 DNA sequence: TGTGCCAGCAGTTTGCCCGGACTAGTCTACAATGAGCAGTTCTTC.

This chain uses TRBV7-8 with TRBJ1-1; TRBD1 agrees at 7 bases. CDR3 length equals 14 residues. Per germline, CDR1 SGHVS and CDR2 FQNEAQ. V trimming: 6 bases; J trimming: 4 bases; junction bases outside the gene matches: 8. The CDR3 loop is CASSRTGPPTEAFF. The CDR3 nucleotides are TGTGCCAGCAGTCGGACAGGTCCTCCCACTGAAGCTTTCTTT.

This chain links TRBV24-1 with TRBJ2-2; D gene uncertain. Germline assignment: CDR1 KGHDR and CDR2 SFDVKD. The V and J ends lost 9 bases and 3 bases respectively, with 10 bases between them. The CDR3 length is 13 residues. CDR3 sequence (DNA): TGTGCCACCGAGCGATGGGACACCGGGGAGCTGTTTTTT. It codes for CATERWDTGELFF.

The rearrangement joins TRBV10-2 to TRBJ1-2, with 7 bases that match TRBD1. The junction had 4 bases not matched to a gene; V was cut back by 5 bases and J by 4 bases. Germline CDR1 reads WSHSY; CDR2 reads SAAADI. This CDR3 is 13 amino acids long. The CDR3 DNA is TGCGCCAGCAGTTTGGACAGGTCCTATGGCTACACCTTC. Its translation: CASSLDRSYGYTF.

The gene calls are TRBV11-2 and TRBJ2-7; 10 nucleotides match TRBD1. The CDR3 runs 15 residues. Germline V gene lookup returns CDR1 SGHAT and CDR2 FQNNGV. Trimming at V came to 3 bases and at J to 3 bases, leaving 5 bases not matched to a gene. Here the CDR3 DNA reads TGTGCCAGCAGCTTTGCGCGGACAGGGGGCTACGAGCAGTACTTC. Protein: CASSFARTGGYEQYF.

This chain joins TRBV6-5 and TRBJ1-2, with a possible D match to TRBD1 (5 bases). Germline V gene data show CDR1 as MNHEY and CDR2 as SVGAGI. The V end was cut by 6 bases, the J end by 6 bases, with 17 bases between. This CDR3 has 14 amino acids. CDR3 region: CASRLLIGGHGYTF. DNA of the CDR3: TGTGCCAGCAGGCTTTTGATCGGGGGTCATGGCTACACCTTC.

This sequence joins TRBV7-3 and TRBJ1-1; no clear D. The germline gives CDR1 SGHTA, CDR2 FQGTGA. Trimming cost V 4 bases and J 9 bases, with 9 bases left between them. This CDR3 region has 11 residues. The CDR3 spells CASSSHEKAFF. CDR3 DNA sequence: TGTGCCAGCAGCTCCCATGAGAAAGCTTTCTTT.

The V call is TRBV10-1, the J call TRBJ1-1; D call uncertain. There are 11 residues in the CDR3. Germline lookup yields CDR1 WNHNN and CDR2 SYGVQD (reference sequence). Trimming took 4 bases from V and 8 from J, leaving 8 bases between them. CDR3 in DNA: TGCGCCAGCAGTGGAGGCAGAGAAGCTTTCTTT. As protein: CASSGGREAFF.

This chain joins TRBV2 and TRBJ1-5; TRBD1 matches 7 bases. There are 16 residues in the CDR3. CDR1 is SNHLY and CDR2 is FYNNEI in the germline V gene. Trimming at V came to 6 bases and at J to 0 bases, leaving 8 bases not matched to a gene. DNA for the CDR3: TGTGCCAGCAGCGTCTTACAGGGGAATAGCAATCAGCCCCAGCATTTT. Amino acid sequence: CASSVLQGNSNQPQHF.

J is TRBJ2-1 and V is TRBV19; 9 bases agree with TRBD2. Germline CDR1 and CDR2: LNHDA and SQIVND (reference sequence). This CDR3 is built from 15 residues. V gave up 3 bases and J gave up 7 bases; unmatched junction bases: 7. In nucleotides, the CDR3 is TGTGCCAGTAGTATTTCCACTAGCGGGTGGAATGAGCAGTTCTTC. Translating it yields CASSISTSGWNEQFF.

The genes are TRBV2 and TRBJ2-7; 7 bases are shared with TRBD1. CDR3 length: 14 residues. Losses at the gene ends were 3 bases for V and 3 bases for J; bases not matched to a gene: 5. Germline V gene sequence: CDR1 SNHLY, CDR2 FYNNEI. CDR3 in amino acids: CASSDIGGVYEQYV. Here the CDR3 DNA reads TGTGCCAGCAGTGATATAGGGGGCGTCTACGAGCAGTACGTC.

This clone came up once. The chain has TRBV7-9 and TRBJ2-5, with D uncertain. V shed 1 base and J shed 7 bases, with 7 bases lying between them. CDR3 size: 12 residues. From germline, CDR1 is SEHNR and CDR2 FQNEAQ (reference sequence). The CDR3 reads CASSLDSGTQYF. The DNA for the CDR3 is TGTGCCAGCAGCTTAGATTCCGGGACCCAGTACTTC.

The rearrangement links TRBV24-1 to TRBJ2-5; 8 bases are shared with TRBD1. Germline assignment: CDR1 KGHDR and CDR2 SFDVKD. This CDR3 contains 13 residues. V was clipped by 5 bases and J by 4 bases; unmatched bases: 2. The CDR3 loop is CATSGDRGETQYF. The CDR3, as DNA: TGTGCCACCAGTGGCGACAGGGGAGAGACCCAGTACTTC.

This clone was seen only a few times. The chain joins TRBV2 to TRBJ1-1; the D gene is possibly TRBD1 (6 bases). Germline assignment: CDR1 SNHLY and CDR2 FYNNEI. The CDR3 sequence is 13 residues long. Trimming shortened V by 7 bases and J by 2 bases, and 11 bases separated the two germline ends. The DNA for the CDR3 is TGTGCCAGCAACAAACAGGGTAACACTGAAGCTTTCTTT. Residues: CASNKQGNTEAFF.